This T cell receptor beta chain is drawn from a study of blood T cell repertoires in COVID-19. Looking at the study overall: The United States, Italy and Spain were the sources of the acute and convalescent COVID-19 samples. T cells, B-cell-depleted T cells, or PBMCs supplied cDNA or gDNA.

Source study methods: From reference gene primer amplification, estimates of nucleated cell counts were derived. Assay: immunoSEQ multiplex PCR; the TCRdb copy retains only in-frame clones and omits some. V and J calls and clone size are those listed in that table; D and trimming were worked out from the DNA. The sample lists around 200,000 clones; roughly nine tenths were seen once. In germline, CDR1 is MGHRA, CDR2 YSYEKL. The CDR3 has 18 residues. Losses at the gene ends were 3 bases for V and 1 base for J; bases not matched to a gene: 7. The chain joins TRBV4-1 to TRBJ2-5, with 14 nucleotides matching TRBD2. Source material: peripheral blood. This clonotype was sampled from a man between 35 and 55 years old with acute or convalescent COVID-19. The CDR3 region is CASSHPSGLAGGQETQYF. The CDR3 DNA is TGCGCCAGCAGCCATCCCAGTGGACTAGCGGGGGGCCAAGAGACCCAGTACTTC.